This TCR beta chain is from a study of T cell changes during pregnancy in multiple sclerosis. The CDR3 has 15 residues. From germline, CDR1 is GTSNPN and CDR2 SVGIG (reference sequence). V lost 1 base, J lost 2 bases, and 12 bases lay in between. Clones were sequenced by immunoSEQ multiplex PCR, and TCRdb holds only the in-frame ones, with some missing. This table has about 83,000 clones, 90% to 95% appearing once. The sequences come from peripheral blood, collected in the second trimester of pregnancy. The receptor comes from a female donor with multiple sclerosis, enrolled in a pregnancy study. V is TRBV30 and J is TRBJ1-5, with a weak D call TRBD1 (5 bases). CDR3: CAWSARRDGNQPQHF. CDR3 sequence (DNA): TGTGCCTGGAGTGCCAGGCGGGACGGCAATCAGCCCCAGCATTTT.